The 8 T cell receptor beta chains below were found in one sample sequenced in a study of regulatory T cells in long-lasting Graves disease. Time point noted: persistent/refractory GD, antithyroid drugs over 5 years with positive TRAb. RNA isolated from PBMCs was used to make the TCR library. CDR3 regions were amplified by Arm-PCR using iRepertoire HTBI primers to build TCR beta libraries. Using its own MiXCR run on the multiplex PCR reads, TCRdb lists one record per CDR3 protein. The sample has hundreds of thousands of distinct CDR3 sequences, around 19% seen once; the top ten hold 29%. The material was peripheral blood mononuclear cells (PBMCs), obtained when the disease was refractory, from a patient treated with antithyroid drugs. These receptor sequences come from a female donor with Graves disease.

This clonotype showed up many times. This chain connects TRBV6-2 or TRBV6-3 to TRBJ1-1, with D maybe TRBD1 (6 bases). Germline V gene lookup returns CDR1 MNHEY and CDR2 SVGEGT. V was trimmed by 4 bases and J by 4 bases, leaving 10 bases between them. CDR3 length equals 13 residues. The CDR3 loop reads CASSFQGRTEAFF. The CDR3, as DNA: TGTGCCAGCAGTTTCCAGGGGCGCACTGAAGCTTTCTTT.

As regards this clonotype: A read error is possible here, since a much larger clone lies one base away. The genes are TRBV6-9 and TRBJ2-7; 7 positions agree with TRBD1. This CDR3 spans 14 amino acids. V lost 3 bases to trimming and J lost 4 bases; unmatched junction nucleotides: 6. The germline V gene has CDR1 MNHGY and CDR2 SVAAGI. CDR3 sequence reads: CASSYVRGCYEQYF. CDR3 coding DNA: TGTGCCAGCAGTTACGTCAGGGGGTGTTACGAGCAGTACTTC.

CDR3 region: CASSRTDPSGNTIYF. The DNA for the CDR3 is TGTGCCAGCAGCCGTACAGACCCCTCTGGAAACACCATATATTTT. The chain joins TRBV6-1 to TRBJ1-3; no definite D call. Trimming pared 6 bases from V and 0 bases from J, leaving 12 bases between. CDR3 length: 15 residues. Germline V CDR1 and CDR2: MNHNS, SASEGT.

Notes on this clonotype: A much larger clone sits a single nucleotide away, making a read error possible. The chain carries TRBV29-1 and TRBJ1-2; 10 nucleotides align to TRBD1. The CDR3 length is 14 residues. Trimming removed 3 bases from V and 6 bases from J; junction bases left unmatched: 7. Germline loops: CDR1 SQVTM, CDR2 ANQGSEA. CDR3 in amino acids: CSVESGQGGDGYTF. The CDR3 DNA follows: TGCAGCGTTGAGAGCGGACAGGGGGGGGATGGCTACACCTTC.

This clonotype was counted between two and nine times. The chain has TRBV7-6 and TRBJ2-3; D ambiguous. V lost 4 bases to trimming and J lost 0 bases, with 11 bases between them. CDR3 length: 15 amino acids. Germline V gene sequence: CDR1 SGHVS, CDR2 FNYEAQ. CDR3 amino acids: CASSSEAGSTDTQYF. CDR3 DNA: TGTGCCAGCAGCTCCGAGGCCGGCAGCACAGATACGCAGTATTTT.

This clonotype showed up just a few times. The rearrangement links TRBV6-2 or TRBV6-3 to TRBJ2-3, with D hard to call. The CDR3 contains 14 residues. Per the germline V gene, CDR1 is MNHEY and CDR2 is SVGEGT. The ends were cut back, 4 bases at V and 6 bases at J, with 14 bases in the middle. The CDR3 loop is CASSSLAVADTQYF. CDR3 bases: TGTGCCAGCAGTTCTTTGGCTGTTGCGGATACGCAGTATTTT.

The chain combines TRBV5-1 with TRBJ2-2; D unresolved. The CDR3 length is 15 residues. V gave up 4 bases and J gave up 1 base, with 11 bases separating them. CDR1 and CDR2 (germline): SGHRS, YFSETQ. The chain's CDR3 is CASSPNTVNTGELFF. The CDR3, as DNA: TGCGCCAGCAGCCCTAATACGGTGAACACCGGGGAGCTGTTTTTT.

The chain combines TRBV6-6 with TRBJ1-5; D is ambiguous. V was trimmed by 0 bases and J by 7 bases, leaving 13 bases between them. Germline loops: CDR1 MNHNY, CDR2 SVGAGI (reference sequence). This CDR3 has 15 residues. The CDR3 sequence is CASSYSLRTGQPQHF. The CDR3 nucleotides read TGTGCCAGCAGTTACTCGCTCCGCACGGGCCAGCCCCAGCATTTT.